Listed below are T cell receptor beta chains from one sample, sequenced in a study of STAT3 mutations in large granular lymphocyte leukemia. Some clones are missing from TCRdb's copy, which holds only in-frame ones; the method was immunoSEQ multiplex PCR. The repertoire holds several thousand clones, with 57% as singletons. The specimen was peripheral blood mononuclear cells. These receptors were obtained from a boy aged 5-17 years with T-cell large granular lymphocyte leukemia. Some clones in this sample may be carry-over from other donors' samples. Both conserved end residues are part of each CDR3. The D gene is left open where the match is weak. For some rows the clone size is stated as once, few or many, or as a class when expanded; others skip it.

J gene	V gene	clone size	D gene	CDR3 DNA	CDR3 protein
TRBJ1-2	TRBV7-8	NA	TRBD1	TGTGCCACCAGACAGGGTCAGGGCTACACCTTC	CATRQGQGYTF
TRBJ2-7	TRBV10-3	NA	NA	TGTGCCATCAGTGATGGGGGATTGGGTTACGAGCAGTACTTC	CAISDGGLGYEQYF
TRBJ2-7	TRBV14	few	NA	TGTGCCAGCAGCCAAGGTTTGGGGACGTACGAGCAGTACTTC	CASSQGLGTYEQYF
TRBJ2-7	TRBV6-6	NA	NA	TGTGCCAGCAGTTACTCTTCCGCCTACGAGCAGTACTTC	CASSYSSAYEQYF
TRBJ2-7	TRBV7-9	NA	TRBD2	TGTGCCAGCGCTCGTGGGGGGGGTTCCACGGCCATCTACGAGCAGTACTTC	CASARGGGSTAIYEQYF
TRBJ1-4	TRBV5-1	NA	NA	TGCGCCAGCAGCTTGGTACAGGCAACTAATGAAAAACTGTTTTTT	CASSLVQATNEKLFF
TRBJ1-1	TRBV18	NA	NA	TGTGCCAGCTCCCCCGGCCCCAGTGAAGCTTTCTTT	CASSPGPSEAFF
TRBJ2-3	TRBV5-1	few	TRBD2	TGCGCCAGCAGCTTGGCCGTTAGCGGGAACACAGATACGCAGTATTTT	CASSLAVSGNTDTQYF
TRBJ1-5	TRBV5-6	few	NA	TGTGCCAGCAGCTTGGTGGGGGCAGGGCAGCCCCAGCATTTT	CASSLVGAGQPQHF
TRBJ2-7	TRBV27	NA	NA	TGTGCCAGCAAACAGGCAGGGAGAGAGCAGTACTTC	CASKQAGREQYF
TRBJ2-7	TRBV19	NA	NA	TGTGCCAGTAGTTTCACCGGGACCGGCCCGTACGAGCAGTACTTC	CASSFTGTGPYEQYF
TRBJ1-2	TRBV12-5	NA	NA	TGTGCTAGTTTTGACCCCATGCGTGGGGCGAACTATGGCTACACCTTC	CASFDPMRGANYGYTF
TRBJ1-5	TRBV5-1	once	NA	TGCGCCAGCAGCTTGGGGGCAGGGAGCAATCAGCCCCAGCATTTT	CASSLGAGSNQPQHF
TRBJ1-5	TRBV12-5	NA	TRBD1	TGTGCTAGTGGGGGGGGACAGGAGAAAAATCAGCCCCAGCATTTT	CASGGGQEKNQPQHF
TRBJ2-1	TRBV5-1	NA	TRBD1	TGCGCCAGCAGCACGAGACAGGGCCTTATGGGTGAGCAGTTCTTC	CASSTRQGLMGEQFF
TRBJ2-7	TRBV29-1	NA	TRBD1	TGCAGCGTTGTTAAGGGGGCCTCCTACGAGCAGTACTTC	CSVVKGASYEQYF
TRBJ2-2	TRBV7-9	NA	TRBD1	TGTGCCAGCAGCACGCAGGGGGCTGCCGGGGAGCTGTTTTTT	CASSTQGAAGELFF
TRBJ2-7	TRBV5-1	few	TRBD1	TGCGCCAGCAGCACCTTTACAGGGGGATACGAGCAGTACTTC	CASSTFTGGYEQYF
TRBJ1-2	TRBV13	few	NA	TGTGCCAGCAGCTTAGGCGTGGACTATGGCTACACCTTC	CASSLGVDYGYTF
TRBJ1-2	TRBV30	few	NA	TGTGCCTGGAGTGCCCTGGGCTATGGCTACACCTTC	CAWSALGYGYTF
TRBJ1-2	TRBV5-1	NA	TRBD1	TGCGCCAGCAGCAAGGGGGCGAACTATGGCTACACCTTC	CASSKGANYGYTF
TRBJ1-2	TRBV5-6	once	NA	TGTGCCAGCAGCTTAGTGGTCGCGGTCAATATCGGCTACACCTTC	CASSLVVAVNIGYTF
TRBJ2-7	TRBV6-1	NA	NA	TGTGCCAGCAGTGAAAAGGGCAGGGGCCAGTACTTC	CASSEKGRGQYF
TRBJ1-2	TRBV7-9	few	NA	TGTGCCAGCAATAGGGACGGTGCTAACTATGGCTACACCTTC	CASNRDGANYGYTF
TRBJ1-2	TRBV4-1	once	NA	TGCGCCAGCAGCCAAGTAAACGGGGATGGCTACACCTTC	CASSQVNGDGYTF
TRBJ1-5	TRBV5-1	NA	NA	TGCGCCAGCAGCTCTCCCCGACAGGAGATTCCCCTAAGGCCCCAGCATTTT	CASSSPRQEIPLRPQHF
TRBJ2-7	TRBV6-5	NA	NA	TGTGCCAGCAGGAGGGGAGCGTCCTCGCCCTACGAGCAGTACTTC	CASRRGASSPYEQYF
TRBJ1-1	TRBV7-9	NA	TRBD1	TGTGCCTCTACGGGACAGGCTACGTTTGAAGCTTTCTTT	CASTGQATFEAFF
TRBJ2-1	TRBV27	NA	TRBD1	TGTGCCAGCAGTCCAGGGACAGGGAACCTCAATGAGCAGTTCTTC	CASSPGTGNLNEQFF
TRBJ2-7	TRBV18	few	NA	TGTGCCAGCTCACCATTGGGACACAACTACGAGCAGTACTTC	CASSPLGHNYEQYF
TRBJ1-2	TRBV6-1	NA	NA	TGTGCCAGCAGTGCGGACGATTATTCAGGGGACTATGGCTACACCTTC	CASSADDYSGDYGYTF
TRBJ2-7	TRBV15	NA	NA	TGTGCCACCAGCAGAGATGTACTCTACGAGCAGTACTTC	CATSRDVLYEQYF
TRBJ1-6	TRBV7-2	few	NA	TGTGCCAGCAGGTCTACAGGGAACGAGTCACCCCTCCACTTT	CASRSTGNESPLHF
TRBJ2-5	TRBV5-1	NA	NA	TGCGCCAGCAGCTGGGGACTTTTCCAAGAGACCCAGTACTTC	CASSWGLFQETQYF
TRBJ1-6	TRBV2	NA	NA	TGTGCCAGCAGTGAGCAGGGGATGGATTCACCCCTCCACTTT	CASSEQGMDSPLHF
TRBJ2-5	TRBV5-4	NA	NA	TGTGCCAGCAGCTTGGAGGGTAGGGAGACCCAGTACTTC	CASSLEGRETQYF
TRBJ2-7	TRBV5-4	NA	NA	TGTGCCAGCAGCAAAGGGGGGACAGCCTCCTACGAGCAGTACTTC	CASSKGGTASYEQYF
TRBJ2-3	TRBV9	NA	TRBD2	TGTGCCAGCAGCACCCTAGCGGGAGCGTACACAGATACGCAGTATTTT	CASSTLAGAYTDTQYF
TRBJ1-2	TRBV7-9	NA	NA	TGTGCCAGCAGCTTAAAAGGCGAGGATGGCTACACCTTC	CASSLKGEDGYTF
TRBJ1-2	TRBV6-5	few	NA	TGTGCCAGCAGTCCATACTACAGGAACAACTATGGCTACACCTTC	CASSPYYRNNYGYTF
TRBJ1-2	TRBV5-1	NA	NA	TGCGCCAGCAGCTGGGACACTAACTATGGCTACACCTTC	CASSWDTNYGYTF
TRBJ1-6	TRBV6-5	NA	NA	TGTGCCAGCAGTCCCCTCCTCGCGGCTCATTCACCCCTCCACTTT	CASSPLLAAHSPLHF
TRBJ2-7	TRBV30	NA	NA	TGTGCCACCGGGACATCTTACGAGCAGTACTTC	CATGTSYEQYF
TRBJ1-4	TRBV7-9	few	NA	TGTGCCAGCAGCTTAGGGGTGGGGGCAGCTAATGAAAAACTGTTTTTT	CASSLGVGAANEKLFF
TRBJ2-7	TRBV25-1	NA	TRBD1	TGTGCCAGCTCCGGGACAGAGGAAATTAGCAGGGGCTACGAGCAGTACTTC	CASSGTEEISRGYEQYF
TRBJ2-7	TRBV5-1	NA	NA	TGCGCCAGCAGCTTTAATGGCTACGAGCAGTACTTC	CASSFNGYEQYF
TRBJ1-6	TRBV18	NA	NA	TGTGCCAGCTCAGTTACAGGTTTATCTAATTCACCCCTCCACTTT	CASSVTGLSNSPLHF
TRBJ1-5	TRBV18	NA	NA	TGTGCCAGCTCACCAACCGGGACAAGCAATCAGCCCCAGCATTTT	CASSPTGTSNQPQHF
TRBJ2-7	TRBV27	NA	NA	TGTGCCAGCAGTTTATCCTGGAGCTACGAGCAGTACTTC	CASSLSWSYEQYF
TRBJ1-6	TRBV9	NA	NA	TGTGCCAGCAGCGCGGACGATGACAGCTCCTATAATTCACCCCTCCACTTT	CASSADDDSSYNSPLHF
TRBJ1-2	TRBV19	NA	NA	TGTGCCAGTAGTCTTGAAGGGAGCCCGGACAACTATGGCTACACCTTC	CASSLEGSPDNYGYTF
TRBJ2-7	TRBV29-1	few	TRBD2	TGCAGCGTTCGGGGGGTATACTCCTACGAGCAGTACTTC	CSVRGVYSYEQYF
TRBJ1-2	TRBV30	NA	NA	TGTGCCTGGAGAGCAGGCCAGGGGAACTATGGCTACACCTTC	CAWRAGQGNYGYTF
TRBJ1-6	TRBV10-2	NA	NA	TGCGCCAGCAGTGAGTCGGCGCAGAGCTATAATTCACCCCTCCACTTT	CASSESAQSYNSPLHF
TRBJ2-1	TRBV5-4	few	NA	TGTGCCAGCAGCTTTCAGAATGAGCAGTTCTTC	CASSFQNEQFF
TRBJ2-1	TRBV18	NA	TRBD1	TGTGCCAGCTCCCCCCGGGACAGGGCGTCCTACAATGAGCAGTTCTTC	CASSPRDRASYNEQFF
TRBJ2-3	TRBV2	few	NA	TGTGCCCTAAGGCGGGGCACAGATACGCAGTATTTT	CALRRGTDTQYF
TRBJ2-7	TRBV5-1	NA	TRBD2	TGCGCCAGCAGCGTGACTAGCGGGGGCTACGAGCAGTACTTC	CASSVTSGGYEQYF
TRBJ2-3	TRBV18	NA	NA	TGTGCCAGCTCACCACCACAGGGCCGCACAGATACGCAGTATTTT	CASSPPQGRTDTQYF